This T cell receptor beta chain was documented in a study of cytomegalovirus exposure and HLA in healthy donors. Vbeta (60) and Jbeta (13) primers were used in the PCR. Libraries were prepared by immunoSEQ multiplex PCR; TCRdb keeps only in-frame clonotypes and omits some of them. Among about 84,000 clones listed, over 75% were seen once. Deletions cut 2 bases from V and 0 bases from J, with 9 bases between. Germline CDR1 reads MGHRA; CDR2 reads YSYEKL. The CDR3 totals 15 residues. The sequence came from a male donor in good health and CMV-seropositive. The sample consisted of PBMCs. The V call is TRBV4-1, the J call TRBJ2-3, with D unclear. CDR3 protein: CASSQISQSTDTQYF. As DNA, the CDR3 is TGCGCCAGCAGCCAAATTAGCCAGAGCACAGATACGCAGTATTTT.